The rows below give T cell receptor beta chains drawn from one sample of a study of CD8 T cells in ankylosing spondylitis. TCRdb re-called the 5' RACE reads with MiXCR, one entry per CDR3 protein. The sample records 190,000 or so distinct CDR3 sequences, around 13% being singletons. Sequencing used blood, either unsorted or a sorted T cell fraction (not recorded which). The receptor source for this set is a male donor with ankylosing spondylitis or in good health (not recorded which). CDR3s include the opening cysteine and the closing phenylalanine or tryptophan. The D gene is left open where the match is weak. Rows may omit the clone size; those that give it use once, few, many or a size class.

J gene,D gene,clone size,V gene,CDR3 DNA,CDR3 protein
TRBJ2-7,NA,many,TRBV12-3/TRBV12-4,TGTGCCAGCAGTTTAGATTCTAGTGACTCTCCCTACGAGCAGTACTTC,CASSLDSSDSPYEQYF
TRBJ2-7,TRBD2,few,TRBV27,TGTGCCAGCAGCAAAGGGACTAGCGGGAGAAACGAGCAGTACTTC,CASSKGTSGRNEQYF
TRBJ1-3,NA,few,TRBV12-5,TGTGCTAGTGGTGCGGGACATACTGGAAACACCATATATTTT,CASGAGHTGNTIYF
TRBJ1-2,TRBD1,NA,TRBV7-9,TGTGCCAGCAGCCCCGACAGGGACCATGGCTACACCTTC,CASSPDRDHGYTF
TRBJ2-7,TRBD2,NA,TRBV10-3,TGTGCCACGGGGCTTAGCGGGGACCCATATTACGAGCAGTACTTC,CATGLSGDPYYEQYF
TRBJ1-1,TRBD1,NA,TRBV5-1,TGCGCCAGCTCAAATACGGGACAGGGGATGAACACTGAAGCTTTCTTT,CASSNTGQGMNTEAFF
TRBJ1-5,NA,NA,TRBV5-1,TGCGCCAGCAGCCCCGGAACTCCCATTAGCAATCAGCCCCAGCATTTT,CASSPGTPISNQPQHF
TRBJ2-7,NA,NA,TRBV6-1,TGTGCCAGCAGTGAAACTGTAAGTCCCTTCTACGAGCAGTACTTC,CASSETVSPFYEQYF
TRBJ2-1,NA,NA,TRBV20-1,TGCAGTGCCGTAGGGGGCTCCTACAATGAGCAGTTCTTC,CSAVGGSYNEQFF
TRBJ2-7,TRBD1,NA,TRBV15,TGTGCCACCAGCAGTGGGACAGGGGGCCTCTACGAGCAGTACTTC,CATSSGTGGLYEQYF
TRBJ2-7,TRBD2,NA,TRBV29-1,TGCAGCGTTGAAGTAGCGGGGGAGACCTACGAGCAGTACTTC,CSVEVAGETYEQYF
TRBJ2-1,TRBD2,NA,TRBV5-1,TGCGCCAGCAGCTTAAATCCACGAGCGGGGTGGAATGAGCAGTTCTTC,CASSLNPRAGWNEQFF
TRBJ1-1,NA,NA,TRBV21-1,TGTGCCAGCAGCAAAGTGCAGGGGCTATCGGAAGCTTTCTTT,CASSKVQGLSEAFF
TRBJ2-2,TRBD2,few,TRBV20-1,TGCAGTGCTAGAACCCCCGGGACTAGATTGGGGGAGCTGTTTTTT,CSARTPGTRLGELFF
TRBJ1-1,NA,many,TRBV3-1,TGTGCCAGCAGCCCTCTGACGGCGAACACTGAAGCTTTCTTT,CASSPLTANTEAFF
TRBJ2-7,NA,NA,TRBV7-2,TGTGCCAGCAGCTTAAGTCTCGGGAGCTCCTACGAGCAGTACTTC,CASSLSLGSSYEQYF
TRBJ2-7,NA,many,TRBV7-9,TGTGCCAGCAGCTGGAGCGACGAGCAGTACTTC,CASSWSDEQYF
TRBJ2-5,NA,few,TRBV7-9,TGTGCCAGCAGCTCTGGGGCTGGGGAGACCCAGTACTTC,CASSSGAGETQYF
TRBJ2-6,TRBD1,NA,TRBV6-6,TGTGCCAGCAGTTACACGGGTGGGACAGGGGGCTACTCTGGGGCCAACGTCCTGACTTTC,CASSYTGGTGGYSGANVLTF
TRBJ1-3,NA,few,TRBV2,TGTGCCAGCAGTGAAGATAGGATCTCTGGAAACACCATATATTTT,CASSEDRISGNTIYF
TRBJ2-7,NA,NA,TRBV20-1,TGCAGTGCTACGACGAACTCCTACGAGCAGTACTTC,CSATTNSYEQYF
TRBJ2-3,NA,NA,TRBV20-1,TGCAGTGCTAGATCCACCGTCATGGGCACAGATACGCAGTATTTT,CSARSTVMGTDTQYF
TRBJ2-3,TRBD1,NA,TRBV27,TGTGCCAGCAGTTTATCCAGGGGGCAGAATACGCAGTATTTT,CASSLSRGQNTQYF
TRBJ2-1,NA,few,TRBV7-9,TGTGCCAGCAGCTTACACGACAATGAGCAGTTCTTC,CASSLHDNEQFF
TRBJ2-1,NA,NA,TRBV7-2,TGTGCCAGCAGCTTTGGGGGTCGCTACAATGAGCAGTTCTTC,CASSFGGRYNEQFF
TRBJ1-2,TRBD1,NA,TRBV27,TGTGCCAGCAGTTTATCATGGACAGGGGGAACCTATGGCTACACCTTC,CASSLSWTGGTYGYTF
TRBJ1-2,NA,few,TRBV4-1,TGCGCCAGCAGCCAAGGCAGGGGCGGATACGGCTACACCTTC,CASSQGRGGYGYTF
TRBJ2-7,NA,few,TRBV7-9,TGTGCCAGCAGCTTAGAGGAGGGGCTCGACGAGCAGTACTTC,CASSLEEGLDEQYF
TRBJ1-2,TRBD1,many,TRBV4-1,TGCGCCAGCAGCCCGAGCACCGGACAGGTCGGGGGCTACACCTTC,CASSPSTGQVGGYTF
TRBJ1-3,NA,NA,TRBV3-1,TGTGCCAGCAGCTATAGGGGGGGTAACACCATATATTTT,CASSYRGGNTIYF
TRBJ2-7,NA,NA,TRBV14,TGTGCCAGCAGCCTATCGACTGATACCTACGAGCAGTACTTC,CASSLSTDTYEQYF
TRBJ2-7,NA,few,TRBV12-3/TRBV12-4,TGTGCCAGCAGTCCCAGCGTTCGGGGAGACGAGCAGTACTTC,CASSPSVRGDEQYF
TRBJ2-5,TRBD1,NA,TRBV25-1,TGTGCCAGCAGTGCTCGACAGGGTAGAGAGACCCAGTACTTC,CASSARQGRETQYF
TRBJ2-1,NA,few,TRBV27,TGTGCCAGCAGTTTAACAGGGATATACTACAATGAGCAGTTCTTC,CASSLTGIYYNEQFF
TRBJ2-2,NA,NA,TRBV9,TGTGCCAGCAGCGTAGCGCTTAACACCGGGGAGCTGTTTTTT,CASSVALNTGELFF
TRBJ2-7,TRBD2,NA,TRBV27,TGTGCCAGCAGTCCAACCCCGGGGGGATCCTACGAGCAGTACTTC,CASSPTPGGSYEQYF
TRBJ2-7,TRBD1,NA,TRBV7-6,TGTGCCAGCAGCCCCGGGGGACAGGGGCCCTACGAGCAGTACTTC,CASSPGGQGPYEQYF
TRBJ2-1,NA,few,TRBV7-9,TGTGCCAGCAGCTCAGCCATGGCTATCTACAATGAGCAGTTCTTC,CASSSAMAIYNEQFF
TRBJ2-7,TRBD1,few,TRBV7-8,TGTGCCAGCAGCCTCCCGGGACAGGGCTACGAGCAGTACTTC,CASSLPGQGYEQYF
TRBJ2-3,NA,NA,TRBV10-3,TGTGCCATCAGCCTCTACCCCCCTAGCGGCACAGATACGCAGTATTTT,CAISLYPPSGTDTQYF
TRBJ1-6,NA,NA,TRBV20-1,TGCAGTGCCCGCCCGGGACGGGAAAATTCACCCCTCCACTTT,CSARPGRENSPLHF
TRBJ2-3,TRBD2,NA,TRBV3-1,TGTGCCAGCAGCCAAGATTGGCGGCGGGAGGGCCAAGATACGCAGTATTTT,CASSQDWRREGQDTQYF
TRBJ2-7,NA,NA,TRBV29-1,TGCAGCGTTGAATTGGGACACACTTACGAGCAGTACTTC,CSVELGHTYEQYF
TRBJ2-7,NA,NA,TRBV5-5,TGTGCCAGCAGCCCCCATGTGGAGCAGTACTTC,CASSPHVEQYF
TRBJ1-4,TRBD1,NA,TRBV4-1,TGCGCCAGCAGCCAAGAAGAAGGGACAGGGTTTTTTAAAAAACTGTTTTTT,CASSQEEGTGFFKKLFF
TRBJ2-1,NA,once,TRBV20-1,TGCAGTGCCAAAGGAATGAATGAGCAGTTCTTC,CSAKGMNEQFF
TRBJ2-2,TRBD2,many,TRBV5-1,TGCGCCAGCAGCCCCGGACTAGCGGGAGACACCGGGGAGCTGTTTTTT,CASSPGLAGDTGELFF
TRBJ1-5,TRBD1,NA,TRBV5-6,TGTGCCAGCAGCTGGGCAGGGGGCTATCAGCCCCAGCATTTT,CASSWAGGYQPQHF
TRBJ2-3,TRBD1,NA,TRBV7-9,TGTGCCAGCAGCTTAGGCTCCAGGGGGACAGATACGCAGTATTTT,CASSLGSRGTDTQYF
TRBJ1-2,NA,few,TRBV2,TGTGCCAGTAGACAGGACTCAATTGGGTATGGCTACACCTTC,CASRQDSIGYGYTF
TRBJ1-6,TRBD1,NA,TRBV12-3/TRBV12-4,TGTGCCAGCAGTTTTGGGACAGGGTTTTCACCCCTCCACTTT,CASSFGTGFSPLHF